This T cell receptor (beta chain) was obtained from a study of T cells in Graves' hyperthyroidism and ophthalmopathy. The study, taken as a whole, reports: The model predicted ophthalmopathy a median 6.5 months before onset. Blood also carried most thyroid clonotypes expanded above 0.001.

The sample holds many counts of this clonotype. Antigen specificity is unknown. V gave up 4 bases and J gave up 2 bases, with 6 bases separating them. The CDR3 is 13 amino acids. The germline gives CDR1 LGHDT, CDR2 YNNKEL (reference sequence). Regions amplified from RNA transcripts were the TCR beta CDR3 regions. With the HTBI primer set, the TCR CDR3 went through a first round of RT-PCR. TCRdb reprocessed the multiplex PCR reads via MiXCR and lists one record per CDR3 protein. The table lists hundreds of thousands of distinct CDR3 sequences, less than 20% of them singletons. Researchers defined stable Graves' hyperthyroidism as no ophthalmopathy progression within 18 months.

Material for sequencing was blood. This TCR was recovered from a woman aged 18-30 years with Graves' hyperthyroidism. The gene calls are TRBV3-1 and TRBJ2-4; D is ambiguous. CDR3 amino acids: CASSLASKNIQYF. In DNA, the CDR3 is TGTGCCAGCAGCCTCGCATCCAAAAACATTCAGTACTTC.